This TCR beta chain stems from a study of T cells in Graves' hyperthyroidism and ophthalmopathy. General study findings and limits: Ophthalmopathy stood apart from stable hyperthyroidism in a 13 V-J model. The model forecast ophthalmopathy, anticipating it by a median around 6.5 months before onset.

Amplification targeted TCR beta CDR3 regions from RNA transcripts. HTBI primers were employed in a first-round RT-PCR of the TCR CDR3. Via MiXCR, TCRdb re-called the multiplex PCR reads, giving one row per CDR3 protein. Of 640,000 or so distinct CDR3 sequences listed, roughly 14% were seen once; the top ten hold approximately 4.3%. This clonotype has ten or more counts. Its antigen is undetermined. V lost 7 bases, J lost 2 bases, and 17 bases lay in between. The CDR3 is 14 amino acids. CDR1 and CDR2 from the germline V gene are SQVTM and ANQGSEA. Subjects with ophthalmopathy showed a Clinical Activity Score no lower than 3, a NOSPECS grade no lower than 4, and a duration shorter than 3 months. This sample holds PBMCs from less than 13 ml fresh peripheral blood.

This receptor was obtained from a woman aged 40 to 55 with Graves' ophthalmopathy. The sequencing input was blood. This chain links TRBV29-1 with TRBJ2-5; D is tentatively TRBD1 or TRBD2 (6 bases each). This CDR3 reads CSAGDGGGQETQYF. The CDR3 DNA reads TGCAGCGCCGGAGACGGGGGCGGACAAGAGACCCAGTACTTC.